These 15 T cell receptor beta chains were all obtained from the same sample, sequenced in a study of blood T cell repertoires in COVID-19. Sequenced by immunoSEQ multiplex PCR; TCRdb stores in-frame clones only, minus some. Counted here are some 150,000 clones, around 81% occurring once; the ten biggest clones make up less than 7%. The sequenced material came from PBMCs or T cells enriched from blood (not recorded which). These receptors were taken from a middle-aged woman who had recovered from COVID-19.

The V and J genes are TRBV5-1 and TRBJ2-5; 13 bases are shared with TRBD2. The CDR3 has 17 amino acids. V shed 0 bases and J 2 bases; nucleotides not matched to a gene: 4. In germline, CDR1 is SGHRS, CDR2 YFSETQ. Here the CDR3 reads CASSLGTSGSLQETQYF. CDR3 bases: TGCGCCAGCAGCTTGGGGACTAGCGGGAGTTTACAAGAGACCCAGTACTTC.

This clone appeared a single time. V is TRBV11-2 and J is TRBJ1-4, with 9 bases identical to TRBD1. The CDR3 has 14 residues. CDR1 is SGHAT and CDR2 is FQNNGV in the germline V gene. V lost 4 bases and J lost 8; bases outside the gene matches: 5. CDR3 bases: TGTGCCAGCAGCTCGACAGGGGGGTCCGAAAAACTGTTTTTT. It yields the protein CASSSTGGSEKLFF.

The chain links TRBV5-1 to TRBJ1-2, with 7 bases aligning to TRBD1. The germline CDR1 and CDR2 sequences are SGHRS and YFSETQ. The CDR3 covers 13 residues. Germline trimming cut 5 bases from V and 7 bases from J; bases unmatched to any gene: 8. The CDR3 DNA sequence: TGCGCCAGCAGGTACGACAGGGATGGTGGCTACACCTTC. This sequence encodes CASRYDRDGGYTF.

This clone turned up a few times. V and J are TRBV7-8 and TRBJ2-1; D is undetermined. CDR3 size: 14 residues. CDR1 and CDR2 from the germline V gene are SGHVS and FQNEAQ. V dropped 2 bases and J dropped 0 bases, with 5 bases sitting between them. CDR3 nucleotide sequence: TGTGCCAGCAGCTTAAGGAGCTCCTACAATGAGCAGTTCTTC. As protein: CASSLRSSYNEQFF.

This rearrangement joins TRBV25-1 to TRBJ1-1; 9 bases are a match to TRBD1. Germline trimming cut 4 bases from V and 3 bases from J; bases unmatched to any gene: 6. The CDR3 spans 15 residues. Germline V gives CDR1 MGHDK, CDR2 SYGVNS. CDR3 nucleotide sequence: TGTGCCAGCAGTGCTGCCGGGACAGGGTACACTGAAGCTTTCTTT. Amino acids: CASSAAGTGYTEAFF. Supplemented by reference TRBV25-1 and TRBJ1-1, the full variable domain reads EADIYQTPRYLVIGTGKKITLECSQTMGHDKMYWYQQDPGMELHLIHYSYGVNSTEKGDLSSESTVSRIRTEHFPLTLESARPSHTSQYLCASSAAGTGYTEAFFGQGTRLTVV.

This rearrangement joins TRBV10-2 to TRBJ1-1; D is ambiguous. Germline V gene sequence: CDR1 WSHSY, CDR2 SAAADI. The CDR3 runs to 14 residues. Trimming pared 5 bases from V and 2 bases from J, leaving 12 bases between. Here the CDR3 DNA reads TGCGCCAGCAGTAGGGAGGCCCTAAACACTGAAGCTTTCTTT. Amino acids: CASSREALNTEAFF.

The chain is built from TRBV30 and TRBJ1-3; D call uncertain. Germline V CDR1 and CDR2: GTSNPN, SVGIG (reference sequence). The CDR3 is 11 amino acids. The V and J ends lost 4 bases and 1 base respectively, with 2 bases between them. CDR3 nucleotides: TGTGCCTGGACTTCTGGAAACACCATATATTTT. Residues: CAWTSGNTIYF. The full variable domain, rest sourced from reference TRBV30 and TRBJ1-3, is SQTIHQWPATLVQPVGSPLSLECTVEGTSNPNLYWYRQAAGRGLQLLFYSVGIGQISSEVPQNLSASRPQDRQFILSSKKLLLSDSGFYLCAWTSGNTIYFGEGSWLTVV.

In its sample, this clone was seen a few times. The chain uses TRBV6-2 or TRBV6-3 and TRBJ2-3; 7 bases align to TRBD2. Germline V gene lookup returns CDR1 MNHEY and CDR2 SVGEGT. The CDR3 contains 20 residues. V was clipped by 0 bases and J by 4 bases; unmatched bases: 19. The chain's CDR3 is CASSYSGVLGAGASADTQYF. Written as DNA, the CDR3 is TGTGCCAGCAGTTACTCCGGGGTCCTTGGCGCGGGAGCTTCGGCAGATACGCAGTATTTT.

CDR3 protein: CAWIGRGTDTQYF. CDR3 DNA sequence: TGTGCCTGGATCGGGCGGGGCACAGATACGCAGTATTTT. This chain connects TRBV30 to TRBJ2-3, with a possible D match to TRBD2 (5 bases). V gave up 4 bases and J gave up 1 base, with 9 bases separating them. This CDR3 is 13 amino acids long. Germline CDR1 is GTSNPN and CDR2 is SVGIG (reference sequence).

In DNA form, the CDR3 reads TGTGCCAGTAAACCGGGACAGGGAAATCAGCCCCAGCATTTT. It yields the protein CASKPGQGNQPQHF. This chain joins TRBV19 and TRBJ1-5; 9 bases are a match to TRBD1. Germline CDR1 reads LNHDA; CDR2 reads SQIVND (reference sequence). The CDR3 covers 14 residues. J gave up 4 bases and V 7 bases, and 5 bases lay outside the gene matches.

The chain is built from TRBV7-9 and TRBJ2-1, with TRBD2 matching over 7 bases. This CDR3 comprises 17 residues. With 5 bases clipped from V and 6 bases from J, the junction kept 16 bases outside the gene matches. Germline loops: CDR1 SEHNR, CDR2 FQNEAQ (reference sequence). In DNA form, the CDR3 reads TGTGCCAGCAGCCGACGGTTAGGCCTAGCGGAGGTCAATGAGCAGTTCTTC. Translating gives CASSRRLGLAEVNEQFF.

This chain uses TRBV6-5 with TRBJ2-1; D is perhaps TRBD2 (6 bases). The germline V and J ends were trimmed by 8 bases and 7 bases, with 15 bases remaining between them. In germline, CDR1 is MNHEY, CDR2 SVGAGI. This CDR3 region has 13 residues. CDR3 DNA: TGTGCCAGCTCTTTGGCGGCGGGGAATGAGCAGTTCTTC. It is translated as CASSLAAGNEQFF.

The chain carries TRBV3-1 (or the pseudogene TRBV3-2) and TRBJ1-6, with 7 nucleotides matching TRBD1. J lost 8 bases, V lost 4 bases, and 8 bases had no gene match. This CDR3 is built from 15 residues. CDR1 and CDR2 (germline): LGHDT, YNNKEL (reference sequence). The CDR3 DNA sequence: TGTGCCAGCAGCCTTGGACAGGTGCTTCATTCACCCCTCCACTTT. This sequence encodes CASSLGQVLHSPLHF.

This rearrangement joins TRBV9 to TRBJ2-2; D is unclear. Germline CDR1 SGDLS, CDR2 YYNGEE. The CDR3 sequence is 13 residues long. V dropped 0 bases and J dropped 5 bases, with 5 bases sitting between them. The CDR3 loop reads CASSVGQTGELFF. The CDR3 region has the DNA TGTGCCAGCAGCGTAGGTCAGACCGGGGAGCTGTTTTTT.

This chain links TRBV2 with TRBJ1-2; D not certain. Trimming cost V 4 bases and J 0 bases, with 9 bases left between them. The CDR3 has 14 residues. The germline gives CDR1 SNHLY, CDR2 FYNNEI. The CDR3 spells CASSGQEANYGYTF. CDR3 coding DNA: TGTGCCAGCAGTGGGCAGGAAGCTAACTATGGCTACACCTTC.